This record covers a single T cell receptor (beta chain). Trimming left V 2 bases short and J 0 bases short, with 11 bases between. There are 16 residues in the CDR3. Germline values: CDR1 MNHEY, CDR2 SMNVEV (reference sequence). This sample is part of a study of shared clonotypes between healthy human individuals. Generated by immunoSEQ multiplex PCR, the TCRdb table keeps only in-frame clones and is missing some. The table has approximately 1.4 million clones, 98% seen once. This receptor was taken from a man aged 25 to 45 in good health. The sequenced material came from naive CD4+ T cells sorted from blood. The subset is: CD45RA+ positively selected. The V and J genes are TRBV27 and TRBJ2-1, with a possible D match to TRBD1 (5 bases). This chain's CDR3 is CASSLLRVSSYNEQFF. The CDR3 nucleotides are TGTGCCAGCAGTTTACTCAGGGTTAGCTCCTACAATGAGCAGTTCTTC.